Listed below are T cell receptor beta chains from one sample, sequenced in a study of breast tumors, draining lymph nodes, adjacent tissues. TCRdb fed the multiplex PCR reads into MiXCR, producing one record per CDR3 protein. In the table there are some 140,000 distinct CDR3 sequences, about 20% of which are singletons. Material for sequencing was axillary lymph node tissue. Receptors were obtained from a female donor with breast cancer. Some clones in this sample may be carry-over from other donors' samples. CDR3s include the opening cysteine and the closing phenylalanine or tryptophan. D genes are given only for firm matches. Not every row has a clone size; where given, it reads once, few, many or a size class.

many . TRBJ2-1 TRBV5-8 CASSLANNEQFF TGTGCCAGCAGCTTAGCCAACAATGAGCAGTTCTTC
many TRBD2 TRBJ2-1 TRBV2 CASSPARGSSYNEQFF TGTGCCAGCAGTCCTGCGCGCGGGAGTTCCTACAATGAGCAGTTCTTC
. TRBD1 TRBJ2-1 TRBV28 CASSRGQVSYNGQFF TGTGCCAGCAGTAGAGGACAGGTCTCCTACAATGGGCAGTTCTTC
many TRBD2 TRBJ2-7 TRBV30 CAWRRGGGGSYEQYF TGTGCCTGGAGGAGGGGAGGCGGGGGCTCCTACGAGCAGTACTTC
many TRBD1 TRBJ2-7 TRBV20-1 CSAITGTGGGGQYF TGCAGTGCAATAACCGGGACAGGGGGCGGTGGGCAGTACTTC
many TRBD2 TRBJ2-3 TRBV20-1 CSARGGSFEDTQYF TGCAGTGCTAGAGGCGGGAGCTTCGAAGATACGCAGTATTTT
many TRBD2 TRBJ2-2 TRBV2 CASSELSGRAGELFF TGTGCCAGCAGTGAACTTAGCGGGAGAGCCGGGGAGCTGTTTTTT
many . TRBJ2-1 TRBV5-1 CASSFDNEQFF TGCGCCAGCAGCTTTGACAATGAGCAGTTCTTC
many TRBD1 TRBJ2-7 TRBV20-1 CSARLTGFSYEQYF TGCAGTGCTAGGTTGACAGGGTTCTCCTACGAGCAGTACTTC
many TRBD2 TRBJ2-7 TRBV19 CASRTSGRATEQYF TGTGCCAGTAGAACTAGCGGGAGGGCCACCGAGCAGTACTTC
. . TRBJ2-6 TRBV7-3 CASSPDRGRNVLTF TGTGCCAGCAGCCCCGATCGAGGGCGGAACGTCCTGACTTTC
. . TRBJ1-1 TRBV28 CASLRGTIMNTEAFF TGTGCCAGCTTAAGGGGAACGATCATGAACACTGAAGCTTTCTTT
many . TRBJ1-5 TRBV6-1 CASSELVNSNQPQHF TGTGCCAGCAGTGAATTGGTCAATAGCAATCAGCCCCAGCATTTT
many . TRBJ2-7 TRBV2 CASSNRDGSYEQYF TGTGCCAGCAGCAACCGGGACGGGTCCTACGAGCAGTACTTC
many . TRBJ1-2 TRBV18 CASSPGTPYGYTF TGTGCCAGCTCCCCTGGGACACCTTATGGCTACACCTTC
many . TRBJ1-5 TRBV15 CATSPSRGGNQPQHF TGTGCCACCAGCCCGAGTAGGGGGGGCAATCAGCCCCAGCATTTT
. . TRBJ2-1 TRBV11-2 CASSSPRQAYVNEQLF TGTGCCAGCAGCTCACCGAGACAGGCGTACGTCAATGAGCAGCTCTTC
many . TRBJ1-3 TRBV6-1 CASSDSRNSGNTIYF TGTGCCAGCAGTGATTCGAGGAACTCTGGAAACACCATATATTTT
many TRBD2 TRBJ2-1 TRBV9 CASSVRGGTHNEQFF TGTGCCAGCAGCGTACGGGGGGGGACTCACAATGAGCAGTTCTTC
many . TRBJ1-3 TRBV10-3 CAISESAAISGNTIYF TGTGCCATCAGTGAGTCTGCTGCCATATCTGGAAACACCATATATTTT
many TRBD1 TRBJ2-7 TRBV7-8 CASSPSDRANEQYF TGTGCCAGCAGCCCATCCGACAGGGCCAACGAGCAGTACTTC
many . TRBJ2-1 TRBV30 CAWSVGIEQFF TGTGCCTGGAGTGTAGGGATTGAGCAGTTCTTC
many . TRBJ2-2 TRBV3-1 CASSQGRFPGELFF TGTGCCAGCAGCCAAGGGCGTTTTCCCGGGGAGCTGTTTTTT
many . TRBJ2-5 TRBV7-2 CASSPRPGGRGQETQYF TGTGCCAGCAGCCCCAGACCGGGCGGGCGAGGCCAAGAGACCCAGTACTTC
. . TRBJ2-1 TRBV4-1 CASSPIGCKSYNEQFF TGCGCCAGCAGCCCAATCGGGTGCAAGTCTTACAATGAGCAGTTCTTC
many . TRBJ1-5 TRBV30 CAWSIYSNQPQHF TGTGCCTGGAGTATATATAGCAATCAGCCCCAGCATTTT
many TRBD2 TRBJ2-3 TRBV6-5 CASSYSISSGNTDTQYF TGTGCCAGCAGTTACTCGATATCCAGCGGGAACACAGATACGCAGTATTTT
few . TRBJ1-5 TRBV6-5 CASSYAGNQPQHF TGTGCCAGCAGTTACGCAGGGAATCAGCCCCAGCATTTT
many . TRBJ2-2 TRBV7-3 CASSSDGNTGELFF TGTGCCAGCAGCTCGGACGGGAACACCGGGGAGCTGTTTTTT
many TRBD1 TRBJ2-1 TRBV5-6 CASSLNGQGAHEQFF TGTGCCAGCAGCTTGAATGGACAGGGGGCCCATGAGCAGTTCTTC
many TRBD1 TRBJ2-5 TRBV12-3/TRBV12-4 CASSPGGLETQYF TGTGCCAGCAGTCCAGGGGGCTTGGAGACCCAGTACTTC
many . TRBJ2-6 TRBV18 CASSPQRSGANVLTF TGTGCCAGCTCACCGCAGAGGTCTGGGGCCAACGTCCTGACTTTC
many TRBD1 TRBJ1-6 TRBV15 CATSRAPTGRNSPLHF TGTGCCACCAGCAGAGCTCCGACAGGGAGGAATTCACCCCTCCACTTT
once TRBD1 TRBJ2-7 TRBV6-5 CASSLNAGTGSGNEQYF TGTGCCAGCAGTCTGAACGCAGGGACAGGGTCTGGAAACGAGCAGTACTTC
many . TRBJ2-7 TRBV20-1 CSAPSLTLRSSYEQYF TGCAGTGCTCCCTCCTTAACCTTAAGGTCCTCCTACGAGCAGTACTTC
many TRBD2 TRBJ2-7 TRBV5-4 CASSLSGRGGYEQYF TGTGCCAGCAGCTTGTCGGGTCGGGGGGGGTACGAGCAGTACTTC
many . TRBJ1-2 TRBV19 CASSIPGGPRGSGYTF TGTGCCAGTAGTATCCCCGGCGGTCCTCGGGGCAGTGGCTACACCTTC
many TRBD2 TRBJ2-5 TRBV10-3 CAISATSGRGQETQYF TGTGCCATCAGTGCCACTAGCGGGAGGGGCCAAGAGACCCAGTACTTC
. . TRBJ2-1 TRBV28 CAGSKGRSYNEQFF TGTGCCGGGTCTAAGGGCAGGTCCTACAATGAGCAGTTCTTC
many TRBD1 TRBJ2-7 TRBV10-2 CASSADRGPYEQYF TGCGCCAGCAGTGCCGACAGGGGACCCTACGAGCAGTACTTC
many . TRBJ1-2 TRBV9 CASSETVYGYTF TGTGCCAGCAGCGAGACAGTCTATGGCTACACCTTC
many . TRBJ2-7 TRBV6-1 CASSEGSSSIYEQYF TGTGCCAGCAGTGAAGGATCTAGCAGCATCTACGAGCAGTACTTC
many . TRBJ1-3 TRBV5-1 CASSSDGRSGNTIYF TGCGCCAGCAGCTCCGACGGCCGCTCTGGAAACACCATATATTTT
many . TRBJ2-3 TRBV9 CASSAPSSTDTQYF TGTGCCAGCAGCGCCCCGTCTAGCACAGATACGCAGTATTTT
many TRBD2 TRBJ2-5 TRBV7-7 CASSYGLAGGPSLRETQYF TGTGCTAGCAGCTACGGACTAGCGGGAGGGCCCTCGTTACGGGAGACCCAGTACTTC
many . TRBJ2-1 TRBV27 CASSTLANEQFF TGTGCCAGCAGTACATTAGCAAATGAGCAGTTCTTC
many . TRBJ2-2 TRBV7-3 CASSQITGQRNAGELFF TGTGCCAGCAGCCAGATAACAGGGCAGCGTAACGCCGGGGAGCTGTTTTTT
many . TRBJ1-3 TRBV9 CASSLEGTGNTIYF TGTGCCAGCAGCCTCGAAGGGACTGGAAACACCATATATTTT
many . TRBJ2-7 TRBV12-3/TRBV12-4 CASSFAASKHYEQYF TGTGCCAGCAGTTTTGCGGCCAGTAAGCACTACGAGCAGTACTTC